This entry lists 13 T cell receptor beta chains sequenced from one sample in a study of blood T cell repertoires in COVID-19. Generated by immunoSEQ multiplex PCR, the TCRdb table keeps only in-frame clones and is missing some. The sample yields under 400,000 clones, 70% to 90% seen once. The specimen sequenced was PBMCs or T cells enriched from blood (not recorded which). The origin of the receptors is a woman in her 40s with acute COVID-19.

The V call is TRBV14, the J call TRBJ1-2; D is ambiguous. The CDR3 extends over 12 amino acids. Germline-derived CDR1 and CDR2 are SGHDN and FVKESK. V was clipped by 6 bases and J by 1 base, with 6 bases between them. The CDR3 nucleotides read TGTGCCAGCAGTGGCTTTAACTATGGCTACACCTTC. This codes for CASSGFNYGYTF.

The chain carries TRBV6-1 and TRBJ1-2, with 9 bases identical to TRBD1. CDR3 length: 16 residues. CDR1 and CDR2 from the germline V gene are MNHNS and SASEGT. V shed 3 bases and J 6 bases; nucleotides not matched to a gene: 11. The CDR3 loop is CASSERTGVLSNGYTF. For the CDR3, the DNA is TGTGCCAGCAGTGAGAGGACAGGGGTGTTGAGTAATGGCTACACCTTC.

The chain couples TRBV29-1 to TRBJ1-4; 10 bases align to TRBD1. Germline V CDR1 and CDR2: SQVTM, ANQGSEA. There are 14 residues in the CDR3. The ends lost 6 bases at V and 3 bases at J; junction bases unmatched: 4. CDR3 loop: CSVRQGAANEKLFF. The CDR3 nucleotides are TGCAGCGTGAGACAGGGGGCGGCTAATGAAAAACTGTTTTTT.

The CDR3 sequence: CASSQDNAGNYGYTF. Here the CDR3 DNA reads TGCGCCAGCAGCCAAGATAACGCAGGCAACTATGGCTACACCTTC. V usage is TRBV4-3 and J usage is TRBJ1-2; D is unresolved. Trimming pared 0 bases from V and 2 bases from J, leaving 10 bases between. The CDR3 loop spans 15 amino acids. CDR1 and CDR2 from the germline V gene are LGHNA and YSLEER.

This sequence joins TRBV5-6 and TRBJ1-2, with a weak D call TRBD1 (6 bases). CDR1 and CDR2 (germline): SGHDT, YYEEEE. V lost 1 base to trimming and J lost 2 bases, with 12 bases between them. CDR3 length equals 15 residues. CDR3 protein: CASSLYGGGNYGYTF. The CDR3, as DNA: TGTGCCAGCAGCTTGTATGGGGGCGGGAACTATGGCTACACCTTC.

This clone was seen just once. The rearrangement uses TRBV15 and TRBJ1-2; maybe TRBD1 (5 bases). The V gene lost 5 bases and the J gene lost 8 bases, with 24 bases spanning the gap. CDR1 is LNHNV and CDR2 is YYDKDF in the germline V gene (reference sequence). The CDR3 has 16 amino acids. CDR3 sequence: CATSGIQVRLGRGYTF. The DNA for the CDR3 is TGTGCCACCAGCGGAATACAGGTCAGACTCGGGCGAGGCTACACCTTC.

The chain is built from TRBV7-9 and TRBJ2-1; D perhaps matches TRBD2 (5 bases). Germline V gene sequence: CDR1 SEHNR, CDR2 FQNEAQ (reference sequence). There are 15 residues in the CDR3. V shed 1 base and J shed 1 base, with 8 bases lying between them. CDR3 sequence (DNA): TGTGCCAGCAGCTTAGTCCGGGGTTCCTACAATGAGCAGTTCTTC. It translates to CASSLVRGSYNEQFF.

The V gene is TRBV11-2, the J gene TRBJ2-3, with D perhaps TRBD1 (6 bases). The V gene lost 5 bases and the J gene lost 2 bases, with 11 bases spanning the gap. From germline, CDR1 is SGHAT and CDR2 FQNNGV. The CDR3 has 14 residues. Here the CDR3 reads CASSLDSSTDTQYF. The CDR3 DNA follows: TGTGCCAGCAGCCTGGACAGCTCCACAGATACGCAGTATTTT.

The V call is TRBV3-1 (or the pseudogene TRBV3-2), the J call TRBJ2-7, with TRBD1 matching 9 bases. J was trimmed by 4 bases and V by 0 bases; bases with no gene match: 10. Germline V gene sequence: CDR1 LGHDT, CDR2 YNNKEL (reference sequence). The CDR3 consists of 17 residues. CDR3 loop: CASSQEWRGTGIYEQYF. The CDR3 bases are TGTGCCAGCAGCCAAGAATGGAGAGGGACAGGGATATACGAGCAGTACTTC.

This clone was observed a single time. The chain couples TRBV11-2 to TRBJ1-4; 10 positions agree with TRBD1. V dropped 2 bases and J dropped 0; count of bases not matched to a gene: 6. The CDR3 is made up of 18 amino acids. The germline V gene encodes CDR1 SGHAT and CDR2 FQNNGV. CDR3 bases: TGTGCCAGCAGCTTATCGGGACAGGGGTTTGCAACTAATGAAAAACTGTTTTTT. It specifies CASSLSGQGFATNEKLFF.

This clone was seen a few times. The chain recombines TRBV4-1 with TRBJ1-2; 8 nucleotides line up with TRBD1. CDR1 is MGHRA and CDR2 is YSYEKL in the germline V gene. V lost 6 bases to trimming and J lost 4 bases; unmatched junction nucleotides: 1. This CDR3 is 12 amino acids long. CDR3: CASRGQAYGYTF. The CDR3 region has the DNA TGCGCCAGCAGGGGACAGGCCTATGGCTACACCTTC.

This clone was counted once. The chain joins TRBV6-5 to TRBJ2-7; 9 nucleotides align to TRBD2. V shed 4 bases, J shed 2 bases, and the junction held 3 bases outside the gene matches. CDR1 and CDR2 (germline): MNHEY, SVGAGI. The CDR3 contains 14 residues. The CDR3, as DNA: TGTGCCAGCAGTTCTAGCGGGGCCACCTACGAGCAGTACTTC. This gives the protein CASSSSGATYEQYF.

The chain carries TRBV5-8 and TRBJ1-5, with 8 bases lining up with TRBD1. The CDR3 loop spans 13 amino acids. J was trimmed by 5 bases and V by 6 bases; bases with no gene match: 4. Germline CDR1 is SGHTS and CDR2 is YDEGEE. CDR3 DNA: TGTGCCAGCACCCTGGACAGGGATCAGCCCCAGCATTTT. It codes for CASTLDRDQPQHF.